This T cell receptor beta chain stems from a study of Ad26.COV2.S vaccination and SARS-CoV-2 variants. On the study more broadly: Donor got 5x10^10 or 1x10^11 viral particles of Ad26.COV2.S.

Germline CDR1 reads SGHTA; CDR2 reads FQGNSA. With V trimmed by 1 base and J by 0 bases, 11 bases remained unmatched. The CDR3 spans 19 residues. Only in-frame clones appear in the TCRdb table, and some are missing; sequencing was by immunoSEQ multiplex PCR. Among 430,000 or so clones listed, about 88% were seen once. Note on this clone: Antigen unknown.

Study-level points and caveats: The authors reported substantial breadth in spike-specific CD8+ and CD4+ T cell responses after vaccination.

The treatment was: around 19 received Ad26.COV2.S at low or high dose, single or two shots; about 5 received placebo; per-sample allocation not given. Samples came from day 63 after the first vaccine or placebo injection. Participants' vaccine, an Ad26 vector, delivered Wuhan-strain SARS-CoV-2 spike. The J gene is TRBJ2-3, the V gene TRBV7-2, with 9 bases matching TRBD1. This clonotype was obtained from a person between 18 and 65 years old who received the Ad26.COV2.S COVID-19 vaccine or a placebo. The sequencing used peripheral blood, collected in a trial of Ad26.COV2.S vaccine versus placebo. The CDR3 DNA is TGTGCCAGCAGCTTAGTTCGGCGACAGGGGGTTCCTAGCACAGATACGCAGTATTTT. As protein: CASSLVRRQGVPSTDTQYF. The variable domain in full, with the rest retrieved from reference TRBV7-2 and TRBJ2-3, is GAGVSQSPSNKVTEKGKDVELRCDPISGHTALYWYRQSLGQGLEFLIYFQGNSAPDKSGLPSDRFSAERTGGSVSTLTIQRTQQEDSAVYLCASSLVRRQGVPSTDTQYFGPGTRLTVL.